This TCR beta chain was identified during a study of CD8 T cells in ankylosing spondylitis (TCRdb year 2017). In terms of the full investigation: To find TCR variants linked to disease, the study profiled T cell receptor beta repertoires in ankylosing spondylitis patients and healthy donors. In total, the full study cohort was made up of 95 to 110 healthy donors and about two dozen ankylosing spondylitis patients. Peripheral blood was sampled, and synovial fluid was also collected from ankylosing spondylitis patients.

The sequencing machine was an Illumina HiSeq 2500. TCR beta libraries were prepared by quantitative 5'-RACE with molecular barcodes. The published analysis was carried out like this. A new computational method, built on a probabilistic model of VDJ rearrangement, was used to identify disease-linked TCR variants. TCRdb handled the public reads itself, with Q25 trimming in fastp and clone calling in MiXCR, and kept productive beta chains. Every CDR3 protein is listed once, alongside the most common genes and DNA of its rows. TCRdb's processing, not the study's, gives the V and J calls here. Recorded for this sample are more than 500,000 distinct CDR3 sequences; approximately 5% of them occurred a single time. The ten biggest clones cover around 3.6% of the sample. The CDR3 measures 14 amino acids from cysteine to phenylalanine. CDR3 DNA is the only sequence kept; it has 42 bases, read in frame from the first base. CDR1 and CDR2 (LGHDT, YNNKEL) derive from the germline V gene (reference sequence). Deletion took 3 bases off V and 4 bases off J, with a span of 12 bases between the germline ends.

This clonotype was seen many times. The antigen it recognizes is unknown. Base qualities are not at hand, and no much larger clone is one base apart. Results and caveats for the whole study, not just this receptor: A TCR beta motif made up of several highly homologous amino acid variants appeared to be characteristic of blood from ankylosing spondylitis patients. Significant enrichment of the disease-linked clones was reported in matched synovial fluid samples from ankylosing spondylitis patients. A CD8+ phenotype was shown by the disease-linked clones, which were found at relatively low frequencies in peripheral blood. Some TCR beta motif variants had previously been reported in synovial fluid and blood of reactive arthritis patients, which suggested common disease-initiation mechanisms.

The chain was built from TRBV3-1 and TRBJ1-2, with the D gene too uncertain to name. Sequences were obtained from blood, either unsorted or a sorted T cell fraction (not recorded which). The clonotype originates from a male donor with ankylosing spondylitis. The CDR3 region reads CASSHDGRVYGYTF. The nucleotide sequence reads TGTGCCAGCAGCCACGACGGGAGGGTCTATGGCTACACCTTC.